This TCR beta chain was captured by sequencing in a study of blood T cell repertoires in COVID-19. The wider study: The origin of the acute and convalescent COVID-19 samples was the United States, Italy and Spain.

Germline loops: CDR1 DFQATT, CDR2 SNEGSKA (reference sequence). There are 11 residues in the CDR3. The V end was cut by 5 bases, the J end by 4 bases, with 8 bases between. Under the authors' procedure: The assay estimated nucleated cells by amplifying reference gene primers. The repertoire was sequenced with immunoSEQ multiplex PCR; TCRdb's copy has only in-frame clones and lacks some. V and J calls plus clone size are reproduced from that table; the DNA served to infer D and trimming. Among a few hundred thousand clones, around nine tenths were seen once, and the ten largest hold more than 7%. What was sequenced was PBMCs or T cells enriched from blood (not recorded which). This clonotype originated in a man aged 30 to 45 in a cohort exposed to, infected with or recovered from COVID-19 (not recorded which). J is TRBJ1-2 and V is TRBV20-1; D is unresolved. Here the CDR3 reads CSAYFSYGYTF. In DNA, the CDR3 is TGCAGTGCTTATTTCTCCTATGGCTACACCTTC.